Listed below are T cell receptor beta chains from one sample, sequenced in a study of blood T cell repertoires in COVID-19. Using immunoSEQ multiplex PCR, the repertoire was profiled, and TCRdb retains in-frame clones only, with some absent. The table lists about 200,000 clones, around 82% of them singletons. The sequencing input was peripheral blood. These TCRs come from a woman between 40 and 50 years old with active or convalescent COVID-19. The CDR3 runs from the conserved cysteine through the conserved F or W. The D gene is left open where the match is weak. For some rows the clone size is stated as once, few or many, or as a class when expanded; others skip it.

DNA: TGTGCCAGCAGCTTAGGTCAGGGGAGCCCTGAAGCTTTCTTT; CDR3: CASSLGQGSPEAFF; J: TRBJ1-1; size: -; V: TRBV7-9; D: -
DNA: TGTGCCAGTAGTGTGATAGCGGGATTCCAAGAGACCCAGTACTTC; CDR3: CASSVIAGFQETQYF; J: TRBJ2-5; size: -; V: TRBV19; D: TRBD2
DNA: TGTGCCAGCAGCTTACTCACGGGGAGGGGGGAGCCCCAGCATTTT; CDR3: CASSLLTGRGEPQHF; J: TRBJ1-5; size: -; V: TRBV7-8; D: -
DNA: TGTGCCAGCAGCTCCTCCAATGAAAAACTGTTTTTT; CDR3: CASSSSNEKLFF; J: TRBJ1-4; size: -; V: TRBV7-3; D: -
DNA: TGTGCCAGCAGCTTAGTGCGGATAGGGGGCAATCAGCCCCAGCATTTT; CDR3: CASSLVRIGGNQPQHF; J: TRBJ1-5; size: -; V: TRBV7-8; D: -
DNA: TGTGCCAGCAGCCCCACGGGAACCGATATCGGGGAGCTGTTTTTT; CDR3: CASSPTGTDIGELFF; J: TRBJ2-2; size: -; V: TRBV4-2; D: -
DNA: TGTGCCAGCAGCCGACAGGGGGGCTATGGCTACACCTTC; CDR3: CASSRQGGYGYTF; J: TRBJ1-2; size: -; V: TRBV7-9; D: TRBD1
DNA: TGTGCCAGCAGTTTAATAGGGGGGAACACTGAAGCTTTCTTT; CDR3: CASSLIGGNTEAFF; J: TRBJ1-1; size: once; V: TRBV27; D: -
DNA: TGTGCCAGCAGCCGGGGACATCTCTCTGGAAACACCATATATTTT; CDR3: CASSRGHLSGNTIYF; J: TRBJ1-3; size: -; V: TRBV7-6; D: -
DNA: TGTGCCAGCAGTGTTGGCTTTCGCTACACCTTC; CDR3: CASSVGFRYTF; J: TRBJ1-2; size: many; V: TRBV2; D: -
DNA: TGTGCCAGCAGCAAACGTCCGGGACAGGGGGGTGGCTACACCTTC; CDR3: CASSKRPGQGGGYTF; J: TRBJ1-2; size: -; V: TRBV7-2; D: TRBD1
DNA: TGTGCCAGCAGTCCGACAGGGGGGACTATCGGGGAGCTGTTTTTT; CDR3: CASSPTGGTIGELFF; J: TRBJ2-2; size: -; V: TRBV6-5; D: TRBD1
DNA: TGTGCCAGCAGTCTAGACAGGGGGCTGCAGCCCCAGCATTTT; CDR3: CASSLDRGLQPQHF; J: TRBJ1-5; size: few; V: TRBV27; D: TRBD1
DNA: TGTGCCAGCAGCTTAGGAGACAGTCACTACAATGAGCAGTTCTTC; CDR3: CASSLGDSHYNEQFF; J: TRBJ2-1; size: -; V: TRBV7-9; D: -
DNA: TGTGCCAGCAGTATCTGGTCAGTCAACTATGGCTACACCTTC; CDR3: CASSIWSVNYGYTF; J: TRBJ1-2; size: -; V: TRBV6-5; D: -
DNA: TGTGCCAGCAGTTTCCGGGGAATGGAGGGCTACACCTTC; CDR3: CASSFRGMEGYTF; J: TRBJ1-2; size: -; V: TRBV27; D: -
DNA: TGCAGTGCTAGCTTTAACAATGAGCAGTTCTTC; CDR3: CSASFNNEQFF; J: TRBJ2-1; size: -; V: TRBV20-1; D: -
DNA: TGTGCCAGCAGCGTTACGGGGAGCTACGAGCAGTACTTC; CDR3: CASSVTGSYEQYF; J: TRBJ2-7; size: -; V: TRBV7-3; D: -
DNA: TGTGCCACGCGGGTAGGGACAACTAATGAAAAACTGTTTTTT; CDR3: CATRVGTTNEKLFF; J: TRBJ1-4; size: -; V: TRBV10-3; D: -
DNA: TGTGCCAGTAGTCCCATTGGGAAGGGGGCTGAAGCTTTCTTT; CDR3: CASSPIGKGAEAFF; J: TRBJ1-1; size: -; V: TRBV19; D: -
DNA: TGTGCCAGCAGCCCGCAACAGGGTTTTCACTATGGCTACACCTTC; CDR3: CASSPQQGFHYGYTF; J: TRBJ1-2; size: -; V: TRBV5-5; D: -
DNA: TGTGCCAGCAGTCCTTCCCCCGAGGTTGGGGAGACCCAGTACTTC; CDR3: CASSPSPEVGETQYF; J: TRBJ2-5; size: -; V: TRBV7-6; D: -
DNA: TGTGCCAGCTCACCACCCCTTGGACAGCTGAACACTGAAGCTTTCTTT; CDR3: CASSPPLGQLNTEAFF; J: TRBJ1-1; size: -; V: TRBV18; D: -
DNA: TGTGCCAGCAGCGTCAGGGGAACCCTAAGGGGAGATGAAAAACTGTTTTTT; CDR3: CASSVRGTLRGDEKLFF; J: TRBJ1-4; size: -; V: TRBV9; D: -
DNA: TGTGCCAGTAGTATGGGGCAGAGAAACACTGAAGCTTTCTTT; CDR3: CASSMGQRNTEAFF; J: TRBJ1-1; size: -; V: TRBV19; D: -
DNA: TGTGCCAGCAGTTTATTCGGGACAGGGCGAAATGAAAAACTGTTTTTT; CDR3: CASSLFGTGRNEKLFF; J: TRBJ1-4; size: -; V: TRBV27; D: TRBD1
DNA: TGCGCCAGCAGGTCTAGCGGAGACAATGAGCAGTTCTTC; CDR3: CASRSSGDNEQFF; J: TRBJ2-1; size: -; V: TRBV10-1; D: TRBD2
DNA: TGCGCCAGCAGCTACAATAGCGGGAGTTCCTACAATGAGCAGTTCTTC; CDR3: CASSYNSGSSYNEQFF; J: TRBJ2-1; size: -; V: TRBV5-1; D: TRBD2
DNA: TGTGCCACCAGCAGAGACAGGGATTACGAGCAGTACTTC; CDR3: CATSRDRDYEQYF; J: TRBJ2-7; size: once; V: TRBV15; D: -
DNA: TGTGCCAGCAGTGTCCGGGACAGACTATACAATGAGCAGTTCTTC; CDR3: CASSVRDRLYNEQFF; J: TRBJ2-1; size: -; V: TRBV27; D: TRBD1
DNA: TGTGCCTGGAGTCAACAGGTCGCAGGGGGATTTTTC; CDR3: CAWSQQVAGGFF; J: TRBJ1-2; size: -; V: TRBV30; D: TRBD1
DNA: TGTGCCAGCAGTCCTGACAGGGGGTTAAGGATTAACTATGGCTACACCTTC; CDR3: CASSPDRGLRINYGYTF; J: TRBJ1-2; size: -; V: TRBV2; D: TRBD1
DNA: TGTGCCAGCAGCAAGGGACAGGCCTACTCTGGAAACACCATATATTTT; CDR3: CASSKGQAYSGNTIYF; J: TRBJ1-3; size: -; V: TRBV7-9; D: TRBD1
DNA: TGCGCCAGCAGCCGGTCTAGCGGGCGGGAGTTCTACAATGAGCAGTTCTTC; CDR3: CASSRSSGREFYNEQFF; J: TRBJ2-1; size: -; V: TRBV4-1; D: TRBD2
DNA: TGTGCCAGTATCACACTCGCAACAGGGAAAGCTTTCTTT; CDR3: CASITLATGKAFF; J: TRBJ1-1; size: -; V: TRBV19; D: -
DNA: TGTGCCAGTAACCTCGGGACTAGCGGGAACAATGAGCAGTTCTTC; CDR3: CASNLGTSGNNEQFF; J: TRBJ2-1; size: -; V: TRBV19; D: TRBD2
DNA: TGTGCCAGCAGTTTATTAGGGGGTTTCTCCTACGAGCAGTACTTC; CDR3: CASSLLGGFSYEQYF; J: TRBJ2-7; size: -; V: TRBV27; D: -
DNA: TGTGCCAGCAGACGGGCGCGGGGACAGGGTGGAAAATACGGCACCTTC; CDR3: CASRRARGQGGKYGTF; J: TRBJ1-2; size: once; V: TRBV5-6; D: TRBD1
DNA: TGTGCCAGCAGCCGAACCCGGACTAGCGGGGCCCATTCCTACGAGCAGTACTTC; CDR3: CASSRTRTSGAHSYEQYF; J: TRBJ2-7; size: -; V: TRBV11-2; D: TRBD2
DNA: TGTGCCAGTAGTAGGGCGGCGGGTCCAACCTCCTACGAGCAGTACTTC; CDR3: CASSRAAGPTSYEQYF; J: TRBJ2-7; size: -; V: TRBV19; D: -
DNA: TGTGCCAGCAGTGAATGGGGGGGAGGAAATGAAAAACTGTTTTTT; CDR3: CASSEWGGGNEKLFF; J: TRBJ1-4; size: once; V: TRBV25-1; D: -
DNA: TGTGCCAGCACGAACAGCGGGGGGGGCACAGATACGCAGTATTTT; CDR3: CASTNSGGGTDTQYF; J: TRBJ2-3; size: -; V: TRBV7-2; D: TRBD2
DNA: TGTGCCAGCAGACAGGGTTTAAATGAGCAGTTCTTC; CDR3: CASRQGLNEQFF; J: TRBJ2-1; size: -; V: TRBV12-3/TRBV12-4; D: -